Sequencing of this T cell receptor beta chain was carried out in a study of blood T cells in healthy people across ages. Study-wide context: Using template switching, researchers captured about one barcoded beta molecule for each two T cells.

Overall study results and limits: Compared with aged donors, long-lived donors showed fewer expanded clones, suggesting selection.

The CDR3 has 14 residues. The germline V gene has CDR1 MDHEN and CDR2 SYDVKM. The ends were cut back, 9 bases at V and 2 bases at J, with 13 bases in the middle. To note about this clonotype: As yet, its antigen is unknown.

Next came a second PCR, run for about 6 to 12 cycles, which used a sample-barcoded 5' primer along with a J-beta primer mix. TCRdb reprocessed the 5' RACE reads via MiXCR and lists one record per CDR3 protein. The sample carries 1.5 million to 2 million distinct CDR3 sequences, about 50% recorded once. What was sequenced was blood. The receptor was derived from a woman between 40 and 50 years old in good health. The chain carries TRBV28 and TRBJ1-4; D is undetermined. This chain's CDR3 is CASRGAGTNEKLFF. DNA of the CDR3: TGTGCCAGTCGGGGTGCTGGGACTAATGAAAAACTGTTTTTT.